This T cell receptor (beta chain) was profiled in a study of control samples from healthy donors and cancer patients. Data came from immunoSEQ multiplex PCR; TCRdb stores just in-frame clones and leaves some out. This table holds roughly 120,000 clones, roughly nine tenths found once. Of note for this clone: The junction and the germline gene differ at one end; a read error may be behind it.

CDR3 length equals 14 residues. Germline V gene lookup returns CDR1 SNHLY and CDR2 FYNNEI. The chain recombines TRBV2 with TRBJ2-1; TRBD2 matches 9 bases. Sequencing was performed on blood. The receptor was isolated from a human donor in good health. The donor label of this sample is uncertain. CDR3 sequence reads: CASREEWTSDEQFF. CDR3 bases: TGTGCCAGCAGGGAAGAGTGGACTAGCGATGAGCAGTTCTTC.